The entry that follows covers one T cell receptor beta chain sequence. Its antigen is unidentified. A junction boundary mismatches the germline segment, possibly from a read error. Germline V CDR1 and CDR2: SGHTA, FQGTGA. The CDR3 extends over 13 amino acids. This sample is drawn from a study of T cell repertoires in cytomegalovirus infection. In the study overall: Shared public TCR beta signatures pointed to both CMV infection and a matching HLA type. Study-wide findings and caveats: Predominance within the ex vivo response was attributable to HLA-C-restricted CMV-specific TCR beta clonotypes.

TCRdb redid the calling of the reads with MiXCR, one entry per CDR3 protein. Of about 7,500 distinct CDR3 sequences detected, roughly 50% appear once; the ten largest clones hold approximately 73%. The TCR comes from a human donor in good health (CMV status not recorded). Some clones in this sample may be carry-over from other donors' samples. V is TRBV7-3 and J is TRBJ1-3; no clear D. The sample comprised PBMCs, sequenced either directly or after in vitro stimulation (not recorded which). DNA for the CDR3: TGTTCCAGCAGCTCAAACTCTGGAAACACCATACATTTT. Its protein product is CSSSSNSGNTIHF.